The clone carrying this T cell receptor beta chain was counted a few times. The junction and the germline gene differ at one end; a read error may be behind it. The data were taken from a study of CD4 and CD8 cells across lung adenocarcinoma regions. From germline, CDR1 is MNHNS and CDR2 SASEGT. The CDR3 runs 13 residues. MiXCR, run by TCRdb on the PCR reads, gives a single entry per CDR3 protein. Of approximately 12,000 distinct CDR3 sequences detected, approximately 57% appear once; the ten largest clones hold 30% to 40%. The patients had localized lung adenocarcinoma, a non-small cell subtype. V usage is TRBV6-1 and J usage is TRBJ1-6; D call uncertain. The receptor was derived from a female donor with lung adenocarcinoma. The CD4 and CD8 labels of this study may be unreliable. Sequenced material: CD8+ T cells from the center of a lung tumor. CDR3 sequence: CASRDKNNSPPHF. For the CDR3, the DNA is TGTGCCAGCAGAGACAAGAATAATTCACCCCCCCACTTT.